Presented here are 29 T cell receptor beta chains from one specimen sequenced in a study of blood T cells in healthy people across ages. Next came a second PCR, run for about 6 to 12 cycles, which used a sample-barcoded 5' primer along with a J-beta primer mix. One entry per CDR3 protein, called by TCRdb with MiXCR from the 5' RACE reads. This table has over 1,500,000 distinct CDR3 sequences, about two fifths appearing once. Sequencing was carried out using blood. The receptors were sampled from a human donor in good health.

This chain connects TRBV13 to TRBJ2-1; 8 bases agree with TRBD2. The V gene's germline CDR1 is PRHDT and CDR2 FYEKMQ (reference sequence). The V and J ends lost 1 base and 4 bases, in that order; junction bases with no gene match: 6. CDR3 length: 16 residues. The CDR3: CASSLDGSGGYNEQFF. The DNA for the CDR3 is TGTGCCAGCAGCTTAGATGGGAGCGGGGGATACAATGAGCAGTTCTTC.

This chain connects TRBV20-1 to TRBJ2-7, with unresolved D. This CDR3 comprises 13 residues. V lost 4 bases and J 2 bases, leaving 12 bases between the germline ends. The germline gives CDR1 DFQATT, CDR2 SNEGSKA (reference sequence). The CDR3 reads CSANGLVAYEQYF. The CDR3 coding sequence is TGCAGTGCTAATGGGTTGGTCGCCTACGAGCAGTACTTC.

This clonotype was seen once. V usage is TRBV7-3 and J usage is TRBJ1-6, with D unresolved. Germline loops: CDR1 SGHTA, CDR2 FQGTGA. V was cut by 1 base and J by 10 bases, with 11 bases left in between. CDR3 length: 14 amino acids. For the CDR3, the DNA is TGTGCCAGCAGCTTAAAAGGGTTTGGGTCACCCCTCCACTTT. Translated, it gives CASSLKGFGSPLHF.

J is TRBJ1-4 and V is TRBV12-3 or TRBV12-4; no clear D. V was pared by 6 bases and J by 4 bases, with 18 bases between. The CDR3 loop spans 16 amino acids. DNA for the CDR3: TGTGCCAGCAGCCCCCGCGGGCGCAGGCTTAATGAAAAACTGTTTTTT. Its translation: CASSPRGRRLNEKLFF.

This clonotype was seen a handful of times. This chain uses TRBV28 with TRBJ1-5; D gene uncertain. CDR1 is MDHEN, CDR2 SYDVKM, per germline. The CDR3 spans 14 residues. Trimming stripped 3 bases from V and 7 bases from J, with 13 bases between. The CDR3 reads CASSLVGQPQPQHF. CDR3 sequence (DNA): TGTGCCAGCAGTTTGGTAGGTCAGCCCCAGCCCCAGCATTTT.

This sequence joins TRBV6-2 or TRBV6-3 and TRBJ2-1, with D tentatively TRBD2 (5 bases). The CDR3 is made up of 13 amino acids. Deletions cut 6 bases from V and 8 bases from J, with 14 bases between. Germline lookup yields CDR1 MNHEY and CDR2 SVGEGT. CDR3 sequence reads: CASRPPAGYEQFF. DNA for the CDR3: TGTGCCAGCAGGCCGCCGGCGGGCTATGAGCAGTTCTTC.

This clonotype occurred a few times. A read error is possible here, since a much larger clone lies one base away. This chain links TRBV30 with TRBJ2-1; 7 nucleotides align to TRBD1. The V gene's germline CDR1 is GTSNPN and CDR2 SVGIG (reference sequence). The CDR3 extends over 12 amino acids. The junction had 6 bases not matched to a gene; V was cut back by 6 bases and J by 7 bases. CDR3 region: CACGTACNEQFF. The CDR3 DNA reads TGTGCCTGCGGGACAGCATGTAATGAGCAGTTCTTC.

The chain carries TRBV15 and TRBJ2-5, with unresolved D. V lost 1 base and J lost 4, with 4 bases in between. This CDR3 is 12 amino acids long. CDR1 and CDR2 from the germline V gene are LNHNV and YYDKDF (reference sequence). CDR3 DNA: TGTGCCACCAGCAGAGTGTTAGAGACCCAGTACTTC. Its translation: CATSRVLETQYF.

This clonotype was seen only a few times. The J gene is TRBJ2-5, the V gene TRBV5-1; D is unclear. The CDR3 totals 14 residues. V was clipped by 4 bases and J by 2 bases, with 12 bases between them. CDR1 is SGHRS, CDR2 YFSETQ, per germline. This chain's CDR3 is CASSPLSPQETQYF. The CDR3 region has the DNA TGCGCCAGCAGCCCCCTGTCCCCTCAAGAGACCCAGTACTTC.

The chain is built from TRBV7-8 and TRBJ2-5; tentatively, D is TRBD2 (5 bases). Germline V CDR1 and CDR2: SGHVS, FQNEAQ. The CDR3 extends over 15 amino acids. Trimming took off 3 bases at V and 5 bases at J, with 16 bases between the two ends. CDR3 sequence: CASSFLPGSAETQYF. The CDR3 DNA is TGTGCCAGCAGCTTTCTCCCGGGGAGTGCGGAGACCCAGTACTTC.

The chain recombines TRBV27 with TRBJ2-1; 8 bases map to TRBD1. The V gene's germline CDR1 is MNHEY and CDR2 SMNVEV (reference sequence). After removal of 4 bases from V and 4 bases from J, the junction contained 12 bases not matched to a gene. The CDR3 contains 17 residues. As DNA, the CDR3 is TGTGCCAGCAGTTCCGAATCTACAGGGGGTGGATACAATGAGCAGTTCTTC. Its translation is CASSSESTGGGYNEQFF.

This clonotype has more than one count but fewer than ten. The chain combines TRBV30 with TRBJ2-7; D gene ambiguous. The CDR3 length is 13 residues. With 1 base removed from V and 2 bases from J, the gap between germline ends came to 9 bases. Germline CDR1 reads GTSNPN; CDR2 reads SVGIG (reference sequence). CDR3 region: CAWSAGNTYEQYF. The CDR3 DNA reads as TGTGCCTGGAGTGCCGGCAACACCTACGAGCAGTACTTC.

Only a few counts were recorded for this clonotype. V is TRBV15 and J is TRBJ1-2; D is unclear. CDR3 size: 13 residues. Germline values: CDR1 LNHNV, CDR2 YYDKDF (reference sequence). The V end lost 0 bases, the J end lost 13 bases, and 15 bases lay between the germline ends. The chain's CDR3 is CATSRDFEHPVTF. As DNA, the CDR3 is TGTGCCACCAGCAGAGATTTCGAACATCCTGTCACCTTC. Full variable domain (missing parts from reference TRBV15 and TRBJ1-2): DAMVIQNPRYQVTQFGKPVTLSCSQTLNHNVMYWYQQKSSQAPKLLFHYYDKDFNNEADTPDNFQSRRPNTSFCFLDIRSPGLGDTAMYLCATSRDFEHPVTFGSGTRLTVV.

The CDR3 sequence: CAITRDVGTYEQYF. The CDR3 nucleotides read TGTGCCATCACCCGGGACGTAGGGACCTACGAGCAGTACTTC. The rearrangement joins TRBV10-3 to TRBJ2-7; D could derive from TRBD1 or TRBD2 (5 bases each). This CDR3 has 14 residues. V was cut by 7 bases and J by 2 bases, with 15 bases left in between. CDR1 and CDR2 (germline): ENHRY, SYGVKD.

There are a few counts of this clonotype. This chain connects TRBV20-1 to TRBJ1-1; a possible D gene is TRBD1 (5 bases). This CDR3 comprises 14 residues. Germline V gene data show CDR1 as DFQATT and CDR2 as SNEGSKA (reference sequence). The V end lost 0 bases, the J end lost 0 bases, and 8 bases lay between the germline ends. CDR3 sequence reads: CSARDRTLNTEAFF. DNA of the CDR3: TGCAGTGCTAGAGACAGGACATTGAACACTGAAGCTTTCTTT.

The chain is built from TRBV7-6 and TRBJ2-5, with 11 bases lining up with TRBD2. This CDR3 contains 17 residues. The germline V gene encodes CDR1 SGHVS and CDR2 FNYEAQ. Losses at the gene ends were 6 bases for V and 1 base for J; bases not matched to a gene: 10. As DNA, the CDR3 is TGTGCCAGCAGTGCTAATGGCCTAGCGGGGGGCCAAGAGACCCAGTACTTC. Protein sequence: CASSANGLAGGQETQYF.

The V gene is TRBV7-2, the J gene TRBJ1-1, with D perhaps TRBD1 (5 bases). V was clipped by 1 base and J by 10 bases, with 25 bases between them. The CDR3 has 17 residues. Looked up from germline, CDR1 is SGHTA and CDR2 is FQGNSA. The CDR3 region is CASSLDKWGVKASRAFF. The CDR3 bases are TGTGCCAGCAGCTTAGATAAATGGGGGGTGAAGGCCAGTCGAGCTTTCTTT.

This clonotype showed up just a few times. This chain joins TRBV12-3 or TRBV12-4 and TRBJ1-2; 8 positions match TRBD1. Trimming cost V 6 bases and J 4 bases; bases outside gene matches: 10. CDR3 length: 15 amino acids. The CDR3 is CASRTDRESGYGYTF. In nucleotides, the CDR3 is TGTGCCAGCAGGACGGACAGGGAATCAGGCTATGGCTACACCTTC.

DNA for the CDR3: TGCAGCGTTGAAGGAGGGACGCGCACTGAAGCTTTCTTT. Residues: CSVEGGTRTEAFF. The chain couples TRBV29-1 to TRBJ1-1, with D tentatively TRBD1 (5 bases). V lost 1 base and J 4 bases, leaving 10 bases between the germline ends. The CDR3 spans 13 residues. In germline, CDR1 is SQVTM, CDR2 ANQGSEA.

The chain recombines TRBV7-2 with TRBJ2-7; no definite D call. Trimming stripped 4 bases from V and 0 bases from J, with 19 bases between. From germline, CDR1 is SGHTA and CDR2 FQGNSA. The CDR3 is made up of 17 amino acids. In DNA, the CDR3 is TGTGCCAGCAGCTCGCCCCTAGGGCAGTCCAGCTCCTACGAGCAGTACTTC. This codes for CASSSPLGQSSSYEQYF.

This chain uses TRBV7-2 with TRBJ2-1; no clear D. The germline V gene encodes CDR1 SGHTA and CDR2 FQGNSA. There are 13 residues in the CDR3. With 3 bases removed from V and 4 bases from J, the gap between germline ends came to 7 bases. CDR3 protein: CASSFQDYNEQFF. CDR3 coding DNA: TGTGCCAGCAGCTTTCAGGATTACAATGAGCAGTTCTTC.

This clonotype was recorded a few times. The V and J genes are TRBV3-1 and TRBJ1-1, with a possible D match to TRBD1 (6 bases). The CDR3 runs 14 residues. Germline loops: CDR1 LGHDT, CDR2 YNNKEL (reference sequence). V was shortened by 2 bases and J by 0 bases, with 7 bases between the two germline ends. The CDR3 nucleotides read TGTGCCAGCAGCCAACAGGGGCTGAACACTGAAGCTTTCTTT. This encodes CASSQQGLNTEAFF.

There are a few counts of this clonotype. The rearrangement links TRBV2 to TRBJ2-4; TRBD1 matches at 8 bases. The DNA end lines up better with TRBJ2-7; the J call may be wrong. This CDR3 has 16 residues. The germline gives CDR1 SNHLY, CDR2 FYNNEI. CDR3 DNA: TGTGCCAGCAGGCCGACAGGGGAAGTCGGTCTTTCCGAGCAGTACTTC. Translated: CASRPTGEVGLSEQYF.

The chain's CDR3 is CASSLDGPNPYGYTF. The CDR3, as DNA: TGTGCCAGCAGCTTAGATGGACCGAATCCCTATGGCTACACCTTC. The chain couples TRBV7-2 to TRBJ1-2; D gene ambiguous. Germline lookup yields CDR1 SGHTA and CDR2 FQGNSA. Trimming took off 1 base at V and 4 bases at J, with 13 bases between the two ends. This CDR3 is 15 amino acids long.

J is TRBJ1-2 and V is TRBV6-5; no clear D. This CDR3 is built from 15 residues. CDR1 is MNHEY and CDR2 is SVGAGI in the germline V gene. Trimming pared 5 bases from V and 4 bases from J, leaving 17 bases between. CDR3: CASSPPRSIAYGYTF. The DNA of the CDR3 is TGTGCCAGCAGTCCCCCGCGGTCCATCGCCTATGGCTACACCTTC.

J is TRBJ1-5 and V is TRBV4-3; D is uncertain. Germline V gives CDR1 LGHNA, CDR2 YSLEER. V lost 3 bases to trimming and J lost 1 base, with 16 bases between them. This CDR3 has 17 amino acids. DNA of the CDR3: TGCGCCAGCAGCCAGGCTGATGATGCCGACAGCAATCAGCCCCAGCATTTT. It specifies CASSQADDADSNQPQHF.

This chain uses TRBV20-1 with TRBJ2-5, with TRBD1 matching 9 bases. The germline gives CDR1 DFQATT, CDR2 SNEGSKA (reference sequence). J gave up 2 bases and V 6 bases, and 10 bases lay outside the gene matches. There are 15 residues in the CDR3. CDR3 sequence (DNA): TGCAGTGCGGGACAGGGAGGCCCAATACAAGAGACCCAGTACTTC. Protein: CSAGQGGPIQETQYF.

This chain uses TRBV11-2 with TRBJ2-4; D might be TRBD1 or TRBD2, each matching 6 bases. The DNA matches TRBJ2-7 better at its end, which makes the J call doubtful. Germline CDR1 SGHAT, CDR2 FQNNGV. This CDR3 has 16 amino acids. CDR3 nucleotide sequence: TGTGCCAGCAGCTTAGACCCGGGGGCAATTTGGAACGAGCAGTACTTC. It is translated as CASSLDPGAIWNEQYF.

Worth noting for this clonotype: Mismatch with germline at one junction end may stem from a read error. V gene TRBV7-2 combines with J gene TRBJ1-1; no clear D gene. CDR3 length: 14 residues. The germline V gene encodes CDR1 SGHTA and CDR2 FQGNSA. The CDR3 DNA follows: TGTGCCAGCAGCCCCCGCTGGGAGAACACTGAGGCTTTCTTT. Its protein product is CASSPRWENTEAFF.